This paragraph covers one TCR beta chain sequence. No antigen is known for it. The sample is drawn from a study of cytomegalovirus exposure and HLA in healthy donors. Findings and limits, study-wide: Accounts indicate the classifier identified cytomegalovirus status with strong specificity and sensitivity. Many donors shared some public TCRs, even though most TCR sequences were rare.

Trimming cost V 6 bases and J 6 bases, with 15 bases left between them. The CDR3 is made up of 14 amino acids. Germline V lookup: CDR1 MNHEY, CDR2 SMNVEV (reference sequence). TCRdb's table, derived via immunoSEQ multiplex PCR, lists solely in-frame clones and lacks some. Of around 350,000 clones detected, 70% to 90% appear once; the ten largest clones hold roughly 0.8%. The donors were in the roughly 120-subject validation cohort, distinct from the approximately 670-subject first cohort. This receptor was taken from a woman aged 18-29 years in good health and CMV-seronegative. The chain is built from TRBV27 and TRBJ1-5, with D possibly TRBD1 on 6 matching bases. Specimen: PBMCs. CDR3 DNA: TGTGCCAGCAGGAGGACAGACTTAGGTCAGCCCCAGCATTTT. This codes for CASRRTDLGQPQHF.